The 29 T cell receptor beta chains listed next were all sequenced from one sample in a study of CD8 T cells in ankylosing spondylitis. TCRdb reprocessed the 5' RACE reads via MiXCR and lists one record per CDR3 protein. The sample includes more than 150,000 distinct CDR3 sequences, roughly 18% of them seen just once. The specimen sequenced was blood, either unsorted or a sorted T cell fraction (not recorded which). The receptors shown here come from a male donor between 5 and 29 years old with ankylosing spondylitis or in good health (not recorded which).

This clonotype was seen at least ten times. The rearrangement joins TRBV20-1 to TRBJ2-2; 9 bases match TRBD1. This CDR3 spans 17 amino acids. Germline CDR1 reads DFQATT; CDR2 reads SNEGSKA (reference sequence). The ends lost 0 bases at V and 5 bases at J; junction bases unmatched: 10. The CDR3 sequence: CSARDDRTGAWTGELFF. Here the CDR3 DNA reads TGCAGTGCTAGAGACGATAGGACAGGGGCTTGGACCGGGGAGCTGTTTTTT.

This clonotype was found many times. V is TRBV21-1 and J is TRBJ1-2; the table's TRBD1 call for D was not verified on the DNA. TRBV21-1 is flagged as a pseudogene. This CDR3 is built from 15 residues. The DNA for the CDR3 is TGTGCCAGCAGCAAAGCCCGGGGGAGCAGGCCTGGCTACACCTTC. This codes for CASSKARGSRPGYTF.

The chain joins TRBV29-1 to TRBJ2-7; 8 bases agree with TRBD1. The CDR3 length is 12 residues. J was trimmed by 3 bases and V by 5 bases; bases with no gene match: 3. The germline V gene has CDR1 SQVTM and CDR2 ANQGSEA. The CDR3 region has the DNA TGCAGCGTTACGGGACAGGACTACGAGCAGTACTTC. It is translated as CSVTGQDYEQYF.

This sequence joins TRBV24-1 and TRBJ2-3; possibly TRBD1 for D (6 bases). In germline, CDR1 is KGHDR, CDR2 SFDVKD. The CDR3 totals 13 residues. Deletions cut 6 bases from V and 6 bases from J, with 12 bases between. CDR3 bases: TGTGCCACCAGTAAGGGGGTAAAGGATACGCAGTATTTT. This gives the protein CATSKGVKDTQYF.

The chain links TRBV12-3 or TRBV12-4 to TRBJ2-3; no clear D gene. The V and J ends lost 7 bases and 6 bases respectively, with 11 bases between them. CDR3 length equals 12 residues. The DNA for the CDR3 is TGTGCCAGCAATAAGCGTCCGGATACGCAGTATTTT. This translates into CASNKRPDTQYF.

The rearrangement joins TRBV11-3 to TRBJ2-1; 12 bases agree with TRBD2. Losses at the gene ends were 5 bases for V and 3 bases for J; bases not matched to a gene: 5. Germline CDR1 SGHNT, CDR2 YENEEA. The CDR3 totals 16 residues. For the CDR3, the DNA is TGTGCCAGCAGCCCAGGGACTAGCGGGTACTACAATGAGCAGTTCTTC. Its protein product is CASSPGTSGYYNEQFF.

V is TRBV30 and J is TRBJ2-7, with D tentatively TRBD1 (6 bases). From germline, CDR1 is GTSNPN and CDR2 SVGIG (reference sequence). V dropped 0 bases and J dropped 4 bases, with 16 bases sitting between them. The CDR3 is 15 amino acids. The CDR3 DNA sequence: TGTGCCTGGAGTGTACAGGGACGGTCCCGTTACGAGCAGTACTTC. Translation: CAWSVQGRSRYEQYF.

The V and J genes are TRBV7-9 and TRBJ2-4; the D gene could be TRBD1 or TRBD2 (5 bases each). The germline gives CDR1 SEHNR, CDR2 FQNEAQ (reference sequence). V dropped 1 base and J dropped 0 bases, with 10 bases sitting between them. The CDR3 loop spans 16 amino acids. CDR3 DNA sequence: TGTGCCAGCAGCTTAGGTCCGGGGCTAGCCAAAAACATTCAGTACTTC. Translation: CASSLGPGLAKNIQYF.

This clonotype was counted many times. The CDR3 sequence: CASSSSRAPPYNEQFF. DNA for the CDR3: TGTGCCAGCAGTTCCTCAAGGGCGCCCCCCTACAATGAGCAGTTCTTC. The gene calls are TRBV25-1 and TRBJ2-1, with unresolved D. V lost 5 bases and J lost 2, with 16 bases in between. This CDR3 is built from 16 residues. Germline lookup yields CDR1 MGHDK and CDR2 SYGVNS.

This clonotype appeared many times. The V and J genes are TRBV20-1 and TRBJ1-5; 7 bases fit TRBD1. The germline V gene has CDR1 DFQATT and CDR2 SNEGSKA (reference sequence). V lost 5 bases, J lost 0 bases, and 13 bases stayed unmatched. The CDR3 runs to 17 residues. Written as DNA, the CDR3 is TGCAGTGCTCTAACCACTTACAGGGGTGATAGCAATCAGCCCCAGCATTTT. It encodes CSALTTYRGDSNQPQHF.

Ten or more counts support this clonotype. The chain links TRBV16 to TRBJ2-7; 7 bases are a match to TRBD2. The germline V gene has CDR1 KGHSY and CDR2 FQNENV. Germline trimming cut 0 bases from V and 1 base from J; bases unmatched to any gene: 6. The CDR3 runs to 16 residues. DNA for the CDR3: TGTGCCAGCAGCCAATCTTCGTGGGAGGGGTCCTACGAGCAGTACTTC. Translated, it gives CASSQSSWEGSYEQYF.

This clonotype has a handful of counts. This chain uses TRBV29-1 with TRBJ2-1, with 9 nucleotides matching TRBD2. Germline CDR1 reads SQVTM; CDR2 reads ANQGSEA. Losses at the gene ends were 4 bases for V and 5 bases for J; bases not matched to a gene: 3. This CDR3 comprises 13 residues. CDR3 in amino acids: CSVALAGHNEQFF. The DNA for the CDR3 is TGCAGCGTTGCGCTAGCGGGGCACAATGAGCAGTTCTTC.

This clonotype was picked up many times. CDR3 region: CSARVLASSYNEQFF. The CDR3 coding sequence is TGCAGTGCTAGAGTGCTCGCCAGCTCCTACAATGAGCAGTTCTTC. This chain connects TRBV20-1 to TRBJ2-1; D is unresolved. The CDR3 is made up of 15 amino acids. Germline values: CDR1 DFQATT, CDR2 SNEGSKA (reference sequence). The germline V and J ends were trimmed by 1 base and 0 bases, with 10 bases remaining between them.

This clonotype was observed a handful of times. The rearrangement uses TRBV27 and TRBJ2-1, with D tentatively TRBD2 (5 bases). This CDR3 comprises 12 residues. Germline-derived CDR1 and CDR2 are MNHEY and SMNVEV (reference sequence). Trimming removed 6 bases from V and 14 bases from J, with 17 bases in between. The CDR3 coding sequence is TGTGCCAGCAGCCCATATCGGACTTTAGAGTTCTTC. Translated: CASSPYRTLEFF.

This clonotype was observed at least ten times. The rearrangement links TRBV20-1 to TRBJ1-1, with TRBD1 matching 8 bases. V was pared by 7 bases and J by 7 bases, with 5 bases of the junction left unmatched. This CDR3 comprises 11 residues. The germline gives CDR1 DFQATT, CDR2 SNEGSKA (reference sequence). The CDR3 reads CSVDRGSEAFF. The CDR3, as DNA: TGCAGTGTAGACAGGGGTAGTGAAGCTTTCTTT.

The rearrangement links TRBV12-3 or TRBV12-4 to TRBJ1-1; D remains ambiguous. The CDR3 is 12 amino acids. The V end lost 5 bases, the J end lost 3 bases, and 7 bases lay between the germline ends. The CDR3 DNA follows: TGTGCCAGCAGTCATCACTACACTGAAGCTTTCTTT. Protein sequence: CASSHHYTEAFF.

This clonotype was counted many times. The V call is TRBV29-1, the J call TRBJ1-2; 9 bases match TRBD1. Germline V gene lookup returns CDR1 SQVTM and CDR2 ANQGSEA. The CDR3 has 16 residues. V shed 3 bases, J shed 5 bases, and the junction held 13 bases outside the gene matches. The CDR3 loop reads CSVDRRTGDLEYGYTF. Written as DNA, the CDR3 is TGCAGCGTTGATAGGAGGACAGGGGACTTGGAATATGGCTACACCTTC.

This clonotype was detected ten times or more. The gene calls are TRBV7-8 and TRBJ2-7, with a tentative D call TRBD2 (6 bases). CDR3 length equals 15 residues. CDR1 is SGHVS, CDR2 FQNEAQ, per germline. Trimming took off 4 bases at V and 3 bases at J, with 16 bases between the two ends. The CDR3 spells CASSYPTGGIYEQYF. CDR3 coding DNA: TGTGCCAGCAGCTACCCGACTGGCGGGATCTACGAGCAGTACTTC.

This clonotype was seen more than once but under ten times. The rearrangement links TRBV5-5 to TRBJ2-3; 7 bases map to TRBD2. The V gene's germline CDR1 is SGHKS and CDR2 YYEKEE (reference sequence). This CDR3 is 15 amino acids long. The trim removed 2 bases at V and 2 bases at J, leaving 5 bases unmatched. The CDR3 coding sequence is TGTGCCAGCAGCTTCGAAGGGAGGGCCACAGATACGCAGTATTTT. It translates to CASSFEGRATDTQYF.

Ten or more counts support this clonotype. This chain uses TRBV12-3 or TRBV12-4 with TRBJ1-2; D possibly corresponds to TRBD1 (5 bases). The length of the CDR3 is 17 residues. Trimming left V 4 bases short and J 2 bases short, with 20 bases between. CDR3 amino acids: CASSSSPLGVQNYGYTF. DNA of the CDR3: TGTGCCAGCAGTTCTTCCCCATTGGGGGTTCAGAACTATGGCTACACCTTC.

This clonotype was recorded at least ten times. V is TRBV20-1 and J is TRBJ2-7, with a weak D call TRBD2 (5 bases). V lost 0 bases to trimming and J lost 4 bases, with 19 bases between them. CDR1 is DFQATT and CDR2 is SNEGSKA in the germline V gene (reference sequence). CDR3 length: 16 amino acids. The chain's CDR3 is CSARDRYVGRTYEQYF. CDR3 nucleotide sequence: TGCAGTGCTAGAGATAGATACGTCGGCAGGACTTACGAGCAGTACTTC.

A few counts support this clonotype. The chain links TRBV6-5 to TRBJ2-1, with 10 nucleotides matching TRBD2. The CDR3 totals 15 residues. The ends lost 2 bases at V and 7 bases at J; junction bases unmatched: 5. CDR1 and CDR2 (germline): MNHEY, SVGAGI. DNA for the CDR3: TGTGCCAGCAGTTACAAAGCGGGAGGGCGAAATGAGCAGTTCTTC. This gives the protein CASSYKAGGRNEQFF.

This clonotype has a handful of counts. The rearrangement links TRBV12-3 or TRBV12-4 to TRBJ2-1; D gene unclear. There are 15 residues in the CDR3. V was clipped by 1 base and J by 2 bases, with 9 bases between them. CDR3 residues: CASSLGVEAYNEQFF. The CDR3 region has the DNA TGTGCCAGCAGTTTAGGTGTTGAGGCCTACAATGAGCAGTTCTTC.

J is TRBJ2-1 and V is TRBV20-1, with a tentative D call TRBD2 (6 bases). Trimming shortened V by 5 bases and J by 7 bases, and 15 bases separated the two germline ends. The V gene's germline CDR1 is DFQATT and CDR2 SNEGSKA (reference sequence). This CDR3 spans 13 amino acids. The CDR3 DNA reads as TGCAGTGCTCTCAATGGGGGGAGAAATGAGCAGTTCTTC. Encoded protein: CSALNGGRNEQFF.

This clonotype was seen at least ten times. V and J are TRBV5-1 and TRBJ2-1; no reliable D call. The CDR3 has 12 residues. The germline CDR1 and CDR2 sequences are SGHRS and YFSETQ. V lost 4 bases to trimming and J lost 2 bases, with 4 bases between them. The CDR3 DNA reads TGCGCCAGCAGCGGCACCTACAATGAGCAGTTCTTC. Translated, it gives CASSGTYNEQFF.

There are many counts of this clonotype. The gene calls are TRBV20-1 and TRBJ2-1; 8 bases agree with TRBD2. The length of the CDR3 is 14 residues. With V trimmed by 7 bases and J by 3 bases, 8 bases remained unmatched. Germline V gives CDR1 DFQATT, CDR2 SNEGSKA (reference sequence). The CDR3 nucleotides read TGCAGTGAAGCGGGGACTAGGAACTACAATGAGCAGTTCTTC. It encodes CSEAGTRNYNEQFF.

The V call is TRBV5-1, the J call TRBJ2-2; TRBD1 agrees at 7 bases. Germline loops: CDR1 SGHRS, CDR2 YFSETQ. There are 14 residues in the CDR3. Trimming took 8 bases from V and 4 from J; bases not matched to a gene: 8. The DNA for the CDR3 is TGCGCCAGTAACCGGGACAGTTTCACCGGGGAGCTGTTTTTT. It is translated as CASNRDSFTGELFF.

This clonotype was picked up many times. V usage is TRBV12-3 or TRBV12-4 and J usage is TRBJ2-4; 11 nucleotides line up with TRBD1. The CDR3 totals 15 residues. V was clipped by 6 bases and J by 5 bases; unmatched bases: 6. The CDR3, as DNA: TGTGCCAGCAGGCAACCGGGACAGGGGGAAAACATTCAGTACTTC. It specifies CASRQPGQGENIQYF.

This clonotype was observed many times. This chain uses TRBV7-9 with TRBJ2-6; D unclear. Germline values: CDR1 SEHNR, CDR2 FQNEAQ (reference sequence). Trimming took off 5 bases at V and 4 bases at J, with 6 bases between the two ends. The CDR3 spans 13 residues. The CDR3 spells CASSVGGANVLTF. Written as DNA, the CDR3 is TGTGCCAGCAGCGTCGGAGGGGCCAACGTCCTGACTTTC.